This T cell receptor (beta chain) was sequenced during a study of post-analysis software for immune sequencing data. With 3 bases clipped from V and 2 bases from J, the junction kept 8 bases outside the gene matches. The CDR3 runs to 16 residues. Germline V gene sequence: CDR1 SGDLS, CDR2 YYNGEE. General study findings and limits: By F measure, samples from a shared preparation batch strongly co-clustered. Five or six TRBV segments were more frequent in patients than controls; TRBV5-6, TRBV5-1 and TRBV20-1 belonged to this group. Multiple sclerosis patients showed significantly lower normalized Chao1 diversity than controls did.

cDNA libraries of TCR beta carried unique molecular identifiers. MiXCR, run by TCRdb on the PCR reads, gives a single entry per CDR3 protein. Of approximately 400,000 distinct CDR3 sequences listed, 30% to 45% are singletons. Concerning this clonotype itself: The antigen is not known.

This TCR derives from a girl aged 10 to 17 with multiple sclerosis. The V and J genes are TRBV9 and TRBJ2-3; 8 bases map to TRBD2. Input material: blood. The CDR3 nucleotides read TGTGCCAGCAGCGCATTAGCGGGGCGCTACACAGATACGCAGTATTTT. Translating it yields CASSALAGRYTDTQYF.